The 27 T cell receptor beta chains given below trace back to one sample, sequenced in a study of blood T cell repertoires in COVID-19. TCRdb's copy holds only in-frame clones and misses some; the assay was immunoSEQ multiplex PCR. The sample consists of around 300,000 clones, around 83% of them appearing once. The source material was peripheral blood. The source of these receptors is a young man with active or convalescent COVID-19.

This clone turned up a few times. The J gene is TRBJ1-1, the V gene TRBV19; tentative D call: TRBD1 (5 bases). The CDR3 contains 12 residues. Trimming cost V 4 bases and J 7 bases, with 10 bases left between them. Germline V gives CDR1 LNHDA, CDR2 SQIVND (reference sequence). Here the CDR3 reads CASSTRGLEAFF. The DNA of the CDR3 is TGTGCCAGTAGTACAAGGGGACTTGAAGCTTTCTTT.

V and J are TRBV11-3 and TRBJ2-1; no firm D call. V was trimmed by 0 bases and J by 9 bases, leaving 12 bases between them. The germline V gene has CDR1 SGHNT and CDR2 YENEEA. This CDR3 contains 14 residues. CDR3 sequence: CASSLDAEDSEQFF. The CDR3 nucleotides are TGTGCCAGCAGCTTAGATGCCGAGGATAGTGAGCAGTTCTTC.

The chain couples TRBV7-6 to TRBJ2-2, with 9 nucleotides matching TRBD2. V lost 5 bases, J lost 3 bases, and 16 bases stayed unmatched. This CDR3 spans 19 amino acids. CDR1 and CDR2 (germline): SGHVS, FNYEAQ. CDR3 in amino acids: CASSDIWRGGLGDTGELFF. The CDR3 DNA follows: TGTGCCAGCAGCGACATCTGGCGGGGGGGCCTCGGGGACACCGGGGAGCTGTTTTTT.

The sample holds one count of this clone. This chain joins TRBV30 and TRBJ1-5; D is perhaps TRBD1 (5 bases). The CDR3 totals 15 residues. CDR1 is GTSNPN and CDR2 is SVGIG in the germline V gene (reference sequence). Trimming removed 3 bases from V and 4 bases from J, with 16 bases in between. In DNA form, the CDR3 reads TGTGCCTGGAGCTCCCAGGCGGGGGGAAATCAGCCCCAGCATTTT. It is translated as CAWSSQAGGNQPQHF.

The V gene is TRBV29-1, the J gene TRBJ2-7; TRBD1 agrees at 7 bases. Germline CDR1 reads SQVTM; CDR2 reads ANQGSEA. There are 13 residues in the CDR3. After removal of 4 bases from V and 6 bases from J, the junction contained 9 bases not matched to a gene. The CDR3, as DNA: TGCAGCGTTGGCCGAGGGACAGTGGGCGAGCAGTACTTC. Translated: CSVGRGTVGEQYF.

The genes are TRBV24-1 and TRBJ1-5; D unresolved. The germline CDR1 and CDR2 sequences are KGHDR and SFDVKD. V was clipped by 1 base and J by 5 bases, with 17 bases between them. CDR3 length equals 17 residues. The CDR3 protein is CATSDFPTSFPYQPQHF. The CDR3 region has the DNA TGTGCCACCAGTGATTTCCCCACATCTTTCCCCTATCAGCCCCAGCATTTT.

V and J are TRBV3-1 (or the pseudogene TRBV3-2) and TRBJ1-3; 9 nucleotides agree with TRBD1. The V gene's germline CDR1 is LGHDT and CDR2 YNNKEL (reference sequence). The junction had 2 bases not matched to a gene; V was cut back by 2 bases and J by 3 bases. This CDR3 spans 15 amino acids. The CDR3 region has the DNA TGTGCCAGCAGCCAAACAGGGGGCAGTGGAAACACCATATATTTT. Protein: CASSQTGGSGNTIYF.

The count of this clone is one. V usage is TRBV12-3 or TRBV12-4 and J usage is TRBJ1-5; no definite D call. Between the trimmed V and J ends, which lost 2 bases and 7 bases, there was a span of 6 bases. CDR3 length: 12 residues. As DNA, the CDR3 is TGTGCCAGCAGTTTAAGTGCGCAGCCCCAGCATTTT. Encoded protein: CASSLSAQPQHF.

The chain joins TRBV27 to TRBJ2-2; 7 positions agree with TRBD2. The germline V gene has CDR1 MNHEY and CDR2 SMNVEV (reference sequence). V dropped 8 bases and J dropped 1; count of bases not matched to a gene: 13. This CDR3 has 17 amino acids. The CDR3 reads CASQIGAPGGNTGELFF. In DNA form, the CDR3 reads TGTGCCAGCCAGATTGGGGCTCCGGGAGGGAACACCGGGGAGCTGTTTTTT.

The chain joins TRBV5-1 to TRBJ2-4; D may be TRBD1 (6 bases). V lost 5 bases, J lost 7 bases, and 22 bases lay in between. The germline CDR1 and CDR2 sequences are SGHRS and YFSETQ. This CDR3 is built from 16 residues. CDR3 amino acids: CASSRDFQTGNNIQYF. The DNA for the CDR3 is TGCGCCAGCAGTCGCGACTTTCAGACAGGAAACAACATTCAGTACTTC.

CDR3 region: CASRNRQDRMGYTF. CDR3 in DNA: TGTGCCAGCAGGAACCGACAGGATCGGATGGGCTACACCTTC. The V call is TRBV28, the J call TRBJ1-2; possibly TRBD1 for D (6 bases). The CDR3 spans 14 residues. Trimming shortened V by 6 bases and J by 8 bases, and 19 bases separated the two germline ends. The germline V gene encodes CDR1 MDHEN and CDR2 SYDVKM.

The chain is built from TRBV14 and TRBJ1-4, with a possible D match to TRBD1 (5 bases). The CDR3 has 14 residues. Per germline, CDR1 SGHDN and CDR2 FVKESK. Trimming removed 6 bases at V and 4 bases at J, with 12 bases between. The CDR3 reads CASSTRAFNEKLFF. Here the CDR3 DNA reads TGTGCCAGCAGTACCAGGGCTTTTAATGAAAAACTGTTTTTT.

The genes are TRBV27 and TRBJ1-5; D not certain. V lost 4 bases and J lost 4, with 5 bases in between. CDR3 size: 12 residues. CDR1 and CDR2 (germline): MNHEY, SMNVEV (reference sequence). The CDR3 DNA follows: TGTGCCAGCAGTTCCCCAAATCAGCCCCAGCATTTT. It translates to CASSSPNQPQHF.

The chain combines TRBV6-5 with TRBJ2-1, with a tentative D call TRBD2 (6 bases). The CDR3 spans 15 residues. Between the trimmed V and J ends, which lost 0 bases and 4 bases, there was a span of 10 bases. Germline lookup yields CDR1 MNHEY and CDR2 SVGAGI. The CDR3 bases are TGTGCCAGCAGTTACTCAAGGGGAGGTTACAATGAGCAGTTCTTC. It encodes CASSYSRGGYNEQFF.

The V gene is TRBV29-1, the J gene TRBJ1-2; no firm D call. Germline V CDR1 and CDR2: SQVTM, ANQGSEA. Trimming left V 7 bases short and J 4 bases short, with 19 bases between. CDR3 length: 14 amino acids. This CDR3 is CSAHEGASGYGYTF. CDR3 nucleotide sequence: TGCAGCGCCCACGAAGGAGCAAGCGGCTATGGCTACACCTTC.

This chain connects TRBV27 to TRBJ1-2; TRBD1 matches at 9 bases. The CDR3 covers 15 residues. After removal of 5 bases from V and 2 bases from J, the junction contained 6 bases not matched to a gene. CDR1 and CDR2 from the germline V gene are MNHEY and SMNVEV (reference sequence). CDR3 sequence: CASSIHRGLNYGYTF. CDR3 sequence (DNA): TGTGCCAGCAGTATACACAGGGGGCTGAACTATGGCTACACCTTC.

The DNA of the CDR3 is TGTGCCAGCGGAGCAAGCGGGAGAGGGGAGACCCAGTACTTC. Encoded protein: CASGASGRGETQYF. This chain joins TRBV27 and TRBJ2-5; 8 nucleotides align to TRBD2. V lost 8 bases, J lost 5 bases, and 10 bases stayed unmatched. The germline V gene encodes CDR1 MNHEY and CDR2 SMNVEV (reference sequence). This CDR3 has 14 amino acids.

The chain is built from TRBV5-1 and TRBJ2-7; 9 bases map to TRBD1. The germline V gene has CDR1 SGHRS and CDR2 YFSETQ. The CDR3 extends over 16 amino acids. V shed 5 bases, J shed 1 base, and the junction held 10 bases outside the gene matches. The CDR3 DNA reads TGCGCCAGCAGTCTGGGGACAGGGCATGTATCCTACGAGCAGTACTTC. It encodes CASSLGTGHVSYEQYF.

The chain couples TRBV19 to TRBJ1-6; D not certain. The CDR3 is 12 residues long. V gave up 9 bases and J gave up 7 bases, with 10 bases separating them. From germline, CDR1 is LNHDA and CDR2 SQIVND (reference sequence). The CDR3 spells CASRQLNSPLHF. The CDR3 coding sequence is TGTGCCAGCCGACAATTGAATTCACCCCTCCACTTT.

The genes are TRBV7-9 and TRBJ2-3; D might be TRBD2 (6 bases). V was cut by 7 bases and J by 3 bases, with 14 bases left in between. This CDR3 has 14 amino acids. Germline CDR1 reads SEHNR; CDR2 reads FQNEAQ (reference sequence). CDR3 sequence (DNA): TGTGCCAGCAACTGGGCGGGACCAACAGATACGCAGTATTTT. It translates to CASNWAGPTDTQYF.

This chain connects TRBV30 to TRBJ1-4; D possibly corresponds to TRBD1 (6 bases). The ends were cut back, 2 bases at V and 8 bases at J, with 21 bases in the middle. The CDR3 sequence is 16 residues long. In germline, CDR1 is GTSNPN, CDR2 SVGIG (reference sequence). Written as DNA, the CDR3 is TGTGCCTGGAGTCCCCGGGGGCGGGGGGCTTCGGAAAAACTGTTTTTT. This translates into CAWSPRGRGASEKLFF.

The J gene is TRBJ2-3, the V gene TRBV28, with 12 bases that match TRBD2. Germline V lookup: CDR1 MDHEN, CDR2 SYDVKM. The V gene end was trimmed by 5 bases and the J gene end by 5 bases; junction bases not matched to a gene: 8. This CDR3 region has 16 residues. The CDR3 sequence is CASSPRLAGEGDTQYF. The DNA of the CDR3 is TGTGCCAGCAGTCCGCGACTAGCGGGAGAAGGAGATACGCAGTATTTT.

The V call is TRBV3-1 (or the pseudogene TRBV3-2), the J call TRBJ2-1; weak D call: TRBD2 (6 bases). V was pared by 4 bases and J by 8 bases, with 24 bases between. There are 17 residues in the CDR3. Germline V CDR1 and CDR2: LGHDT, YNNKEL (reference sequence). CDR3 bases: TGTGCCAGCAGCCCCCCTCTTGGCGGGACCGAAGGCGATGAGCAGTTCTTC. Its translation: CASSPPLGGTEGDEQFF.

The chain combines TRBV11-2 with TRBJ1-1; the D gene is possibly TRBD1 (5 bases). The V gene lost 4 bases and the J gene lost 4 bases, with 7 bases spanning the gap. CDR1 is SGHAT and CDR2 is FQNNGV in the germline V gene. The CDR3 totals 12 residues. CDR3 bases: TGTGCCAGCAGCTGGGGGGGCACTGAAGCTTTCTTT. This translates into CASSWGGTEAFF.

The rearrangement uses TRBV7-8 and TRBJ2-2, with TRBD2 matching 7 bases. The CDR3 has 14 amino acids. Germline V lookup: CDR1 SGHVS, CDR2 FQNEAQ. With 5 bases clipped from V and 7 bases from J, the junction kept 7 bases outside the gene matches. The CDR3 region is CASSAGAQSGELFF. DNA for the CDR3: TGTGCCAGCAGCGCGGGAGCCCAAAGCGGGGAGCTGTTTTTT.

This chain connects TRBV18 to TRBJ1-1, with TRBD1 identical over 7 bases. Losses at the gene ends were 4 bases for V and 4 bases for J; bases not matched to a gene: 12. The CDR3 is 16 amino acids. Per germline, CDR1 KGHSH and CDR2 LQKENI. The CDR3, as DNA: TGTGCCAGCTCACAAACAGGGGCCCGGAGGATCACTGAAGCTTTCTTT. It codes for CASSQTGARRITEAFF.

The chain has TRBV18 and TRBJ1-1, with D possibly TRBD1 on 5 matching bases. V was pared by 5 bases and J by 1 base, with 14 bases between. CDR1 and CDR2 (germline): KGHSH, LQKENI. The length of the CDR3 is 15 residues. The CDR3 sequence is CASSKDTIRNTEAFF. CDR3 in DNA: TGTGCCAGCTCAAAGGACACCATAAGGAACACTGAAGCTTTCTTT.